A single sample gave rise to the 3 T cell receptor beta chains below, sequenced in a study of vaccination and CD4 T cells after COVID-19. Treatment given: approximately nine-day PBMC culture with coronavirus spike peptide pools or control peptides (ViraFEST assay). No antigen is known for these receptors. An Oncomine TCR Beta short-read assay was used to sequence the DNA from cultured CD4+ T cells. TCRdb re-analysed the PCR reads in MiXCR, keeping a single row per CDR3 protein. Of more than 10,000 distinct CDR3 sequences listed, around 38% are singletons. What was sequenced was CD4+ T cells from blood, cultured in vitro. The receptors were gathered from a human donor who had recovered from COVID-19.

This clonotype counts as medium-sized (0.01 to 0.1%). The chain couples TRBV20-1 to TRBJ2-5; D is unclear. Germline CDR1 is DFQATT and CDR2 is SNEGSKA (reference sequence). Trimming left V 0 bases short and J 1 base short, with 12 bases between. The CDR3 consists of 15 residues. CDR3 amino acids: CSARDNVQVQETQYF. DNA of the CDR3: TGCAGTGCTAGAGATAATGTCCAAGTCCAAGAGACCCAGTACTTC.

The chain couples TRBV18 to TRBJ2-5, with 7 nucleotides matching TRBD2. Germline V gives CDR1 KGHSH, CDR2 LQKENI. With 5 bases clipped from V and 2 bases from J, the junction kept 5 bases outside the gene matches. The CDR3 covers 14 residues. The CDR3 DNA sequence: TGTGCCAGCTCATCCTCGGGACTACAAGAGACCCAGTACTTC. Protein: CASSSSGLQETQYF.

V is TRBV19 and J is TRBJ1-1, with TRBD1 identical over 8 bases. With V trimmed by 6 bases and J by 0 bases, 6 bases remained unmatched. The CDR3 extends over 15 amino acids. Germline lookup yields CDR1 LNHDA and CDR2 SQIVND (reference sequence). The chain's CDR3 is CASRQGAGVNTEAFF. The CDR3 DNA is TGTGCCAGTAGGCAGGGGGCAGGAGTGAACACTGAAGCTTTCTTT. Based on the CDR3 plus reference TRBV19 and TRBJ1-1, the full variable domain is DGGITQSPKYLFRKEGQNVTLSCEQNLNHDAMYWYRQDPGQGLRLIYYSQIVNDFQKGDIAEGYSVSREKKESFPLTVTSAQKNPTAFYLCASRQGAGVNTEAFFGQGTRLTVV.